Below, 15 T cell receptor beta chains from the same sample are listed, as sequenced in a study of T cells expressing NK-cell markers. With the 5' RACE reads reprocessed, TCRdb shows one record per CDR3 protein and no DNA. In all, the sample yields about 550,000 distinct CDR3 sequences. Sequencing input: blood T cells: a sorted CD56 or NKG2C T cell subset, CD4+ or CD8+ T cells, or bulk PBMC T cells (not recorded which). Receptor source: a man aged 18 to 30 in good health.

This CDR3 reads CASRGGTVDEKLFF. The chain combines TRBV2 with TRBJ1-4; the TCRdb D gene call, TRBD1, has no DNA to confirm it. The CDR3 totals 14 residues. Germline values: CDR1 SNHLY, CDR2 FYNNEI.

The J gene is TRBJ2-3, the V gene TRBV29-1. Germline-derived CDR1 and CDR2 are SQVTM and ANQGSEA. The CDR3 is 15 residues long. CDR3 residues: CSVDGLTNPTDTQYF.

The V gene is TRBV19, the J gene TRBJ2-7; the D call of TRBD1 rests on TCRdb alone, since no DNA is present to check it. CDR1 is LNHDA and CDR2 is SQIVND in the germline V gene (reference sequence). The CDR3 contains 14 residues. CDR3 protein: CASTPGAAPYEQYF.

The chain is built from TRBV3-1 and TRBJ2-7; lacking DNA, the TRBD2 call made by TCRdb goes unchecked. The CDR3 extends over 15 amino acids. CDR1 is LGHDT and CDR2 is YNNKEL in the germline V gene (reference sequence). CDR3 sequence reads: CASSPGQPNRYEQYF.

CDR3 sequence: CASSRNGQLNTEAFF. This chain uses TRBV5-1 with TRBJ1-1; the TRBD1 assignment by TCRdb is unverifiable without DNA. The CDR3 length is 15 residues. Germline V gives CDR1 SGHRS, CDR2 YFSETQ.

The chain joins TRBV11-2 to TRBJ2-5; absent DNA, TCRdb's TRBD1 call cannot be checked. This CDR3 contains 13 residues. The germline gives CDR1 SGHAT, CDR2 FQNNGV. The CDR3: CASCRGEVETQYF.

This sequence joins TRBV20-1 and TRBJ2-5; there is no DNA to check the TCRdb D call of TRBD2. The CDR3 has 18 residues. CDR1 DFQATT and CDR2 SNEGSKA come from the germline V gene (reference sequence). CDR3 amino acids: CSASLRVLASSSKETQYF.

The rearrangement uses TRBV9 and TRBJ2-1; the TCRdb D gene call, TRBD2, has no DNA to confirm it. The length of the CDR3 is 17 residues. The germline gives CDR1 SGDLS, CDR2 YYNGEE. CDR3 region: CASSVTLASGNYNEQFF. The entire variable domain, with the rest obtained from reference TRBV9 and TRBJ2-1, is as follows: DSGVTQTPKHLITATGQRVTLRCSPRSGDLSVYWYQQSLDQGLQFLIQYYNGEERAKGNILERFSAQQFPDLHSELNLSSLELGDSALYFCASSVTLASGNYNEQFFGPGTRLTVL.

The J gene is TRBJ2-2, the V gene TRBV5-1; as DNA is missing, the TRBD1 call by TCRdb cannot be tested. The CDR3 sequence is 16 residues long. Looked up from germline, CDR1 is SGHRS and CDR2 is YFSETQ. The CDR3 loop is CASSPGEALSTGELFF.

V and J are TRBV5-6 and TRBJ1-5; as DNA is missing, the TRBD1 call by TCRdb cannot be tested. CDR3 size: 17 residues. Per germline, CDR1 SGHDT and CDR2 YYEEEE. CDR3: CASSRRSTSGGNQPQHF.

This chain connects TRBV7-3 to TRBJ1-5. The CDR3 length is 15 residues. CDR1 is SGHTA and CDR2 is FQGTGA in the germline V gene. CDR3 sequence: CASSLTHGSNQPQHF.

The V and J genes are TRBV29-1 and TRBJ2-2. From germline, CDR1 is SQVTM and CDR2 ANQGSEA. The CDR3 sequence is 11 residues long. This CDR3 reads CSVAGSGELFF.

This sequence joins TRBV12-5 and TRBJ2-2; TCRdb returns TRBD2, unconfirmable since there is no DNA. The CDR3 is 17 amino acids. Germline assignment: CDR1 LGHNT and CDR2 FRNRAP. Here the CDR3 reads CASGLVLTRTNTGELFF.

This rearrangement joins TRBV3-1 to TRBJ1-1. The germline gives CDR1 LGHDT, CDR2 YNNKEL (reference sequence). The CDR3 length is 14 residues. The CDR3 reads CASSQDESYTEAFF.

The genes are TRBV9 and TRBJ2-3; the D gene TCRdb calls, TRBD1, cannot be checked with no DNA. The CDR3 consists of 16 residues. From germline, CDR1 is SGDLS and CDR2 YYNGEE. The CDR3 spells CASSVGKGQGTDTQYF. Supplemented by reference TRBV9 and TRBJ2-3, the full variable domain reads DSGVTQTPKHLITATGQRVTLRCSPRSGDLSVYWYQQSLDQGLQFLIQYYNGEERAKGNILERFSAQQFPDLHSELNLSSLELGDSALYFCASSVGKGQGTDTQYFGPGTRLTVL.